This TCR beta chain was captured by sequencing in a study of blood T cell repertoires in COVID-19. Study information: PBMCs, B-cell-depleted T cells, or T cells were the source of the cDNA or gDNA that made up the material.

V lost 1 base, J lost 5 bases, and 7 bases stayed unmatched. Germline V gene data show CDR1 as SGHVS and CDR2 as FQNEAQ. CDR3 size: 15 residues. Original analysis: Reference gene primer amplification gave nucleated cell count estimates. Some clones are missing from TCRdb's copy, which holds only in-frame ones; the method was immunoSEQ multiplex PCR. Clone size and V and J calls were adopted from that table, with D and trimming inferred from the DNA. The top ten clones hold 2% to 2.5% of a sample with about 50,000 clones, more than 75% of them seen once. The sequencing sample was made of peripheral blood. The chain combines TRBV7-8 with TRBJ1-2; 7 positions agree with TRBD1. The sequence came from a woman aged 55-69 years with acute or convalescent COVID-19. The DNA for the CDR3 is TGTGCCAGCAGCTTAGTACAGGGGAAGGATTATGGCTACACCTTC. It translates to CASSLVQGKDYGYTF.